These T cell receptor beta chains were read from a single sample in a study of graft-versus-host responses after intestinal transplantation. For these receptors, no antigen is known. Assay: immunoSEQ multiplex PCR; the TCRdb copy retains only in-frame clones and omits some. Of approximately 88,000 clones listed, approximately 87% are singletons. Material: unstimulated CD4+ T cells sorted from spleen or lymph node cells, obtained before intestinal transplant. The source of these receptors is a human donor who received an intestinal transplant. Both conserved end residues are part of each CDR3. The order of the fields is V gene, D gene, J gene, clone size, CDR3 DNA, CDR3 protein. D genes are given only for firm matches. Only some rows state a clone size, as once, few, many or a class for expanded clones.

V gene: TRBV5-1
D gene: TRBD2
J gene: TRBJ2-7
clone size: .
CDR3 DNA: TGCGCCAGCAGCTTGGGTGGGGGGGACCCCTACGAGCAGTACTTC
CDR3 protein: CASSLGGGDPYEQYF

V gene: TRBV7-9
D gene: TRBD1
J gene: TRBJ2-2
clone size: .
CDR3 DNA: TGTGCCAGCAGCGCCCAACCGACAGGGTTTGGCACCGGGGAGCTGTTTTTT
CDR3 protein: CASSAQPTGFGTGELFF

V gene: TRBV27
D gene: TRBD1
J gene: TRBJ1-2
clone size: .
CDR3 DNA: TGTGCCAGCATCTCGAGGACAGGCGGAGTTTATGGCTACACCTTC
CDR3 protein: CASISRTGGVYGYTF

V gene: TRBV9
D gene: .
J gene: TRBJ1-2
clone size: once
CDR3 DNA: TGTGCCAGCAGCATGATGGAGGGAGGTGGCTACACCTTC
CDR3 protein: CASSMMEGGGYTF

V gene: TRBV5-1
D gene: .
J gene: TRBJ2-7
clone size: once
CDR3 DNA: TGCGCCAGCAGCTTGGCCGGGCGGGTCGGTTCCTACGAGCAGTACTTC
CDR3 protein: CASSLAGRVGSYEQYF

V gene: TRBV2
D gene: TRBD1
J gene: TRBJ1-2
clone size: .
CDR3 DNA: TGTGCCAGCGGAAGACAGGGATTAGATGGCTACACCTTC
CDR3 protein: CASGRQGLDGYTF

V gene: TRBV6-1
D gene: TRBD2
J gene: TRBJ2-3
clone size: once
CDR3 DNA: TGTGCCAGCAGTGTCAAGGCTAGCGGGGGGTACACAGATACGCAGTATTTT
CDR3 protein: CASSVKASGGYTDTQYF

V gene: TRBV7-3
D gene: .
J gene: TRBJ2-1
clone size: .
CDR3 DNA: TGTGCCAGCAGCTTAGGGAGGTGGGGACCCCACAATGAGCAGTTCTTC
CDR3 protein: CASSLGRWGPHNEQFF

V gene: TRBV19
D gene: .
J gene: TRBJ1-6
clone size: .
CDR3 DNA: TGTGCCAGTAGTATAGTGTCCCAGGGCAGTGGGAATTCACCCCTCCACTTT
CDR3 protein: CASSIVSQGSGNSPLHF

V gene: TRBV7-9
D gene: TRBD1
J gene: TRBJ1-4
clone size: .
CDR3 DNA: TGTGCCAGCAGCCCGACGCAGGGGGCGGAAAAACTGTTTTTT
CDR3 protein: CASSPTQGAEKLFF

V gene: TRBV2
D gene: .
J gene: TRBJ1-2
clone size: .
CDR3 DNA: TGTGCCAGCAGTGGGCAGAATAACTATGGCTACACCTTC
CDR3 protein: CASSGQNNYGYTF

V gene: TRBV7-9
D gene: TRBD1
J gene: TRBJ1-1
clone size: .
CDR3 DNA: TGTGCCAGCAGCCTACAGGGGTGGTACACTGAAGCTTTCTTT
CDR3 protein: CASSLQGWYTEAFF

V gene: TRBV19
D gene: .
J gene: TRBJ1-2
clone size: .
CDR3 DNA: TGTGCCAGTAGTATCCAGGGGACGCCTTTGAATTATGGCTACACCTTC
CDR3 protein: CASSIQGTPLNYGYTF

V gene: TRBV29-1
D gene: TRBD1
J gene: TRBJ1-1
clone size: .
CDR3 DNA: TGCAGCGTCTCGACAGGGAGCATGAACACTGAAGCTTTCTTT
CDR3 protein: CSVSTGSMNTEAFF

V gene: TRBV4-1
D gene: .
J gene: TRBJ1-2
clone size: once
CDR3 DNA: TGCGCCAGCAGCCAACTCTGGCCGGTCGGCGGCTATGGCTACACCTTC
CDR3 protein: CASSQLWPVGGYGYTF

V gene: TRBV18
D gene: TRBD1
J gene: TRBJ1-2
clone size: once
CDR3 DNA: TGTGCCAGCTCACGGGGGACAGGACGGAACTATGGCTACACCTTC
CDR3 protein: CASSRGTGRNYGYTF

V gene: TRBV6-4
D gene: .
J gene: TRBJ2-3
clone size: .
CDR3 DNA: TGTGCCAGCAGTGACTCAGCGGGCCGGGATACGCAGTATTTT
CDR3 protein: CASSDSAGRDTQYF

V gene: TRBV14
D gene: .
J gene: TRBJ1-1
clone size: .
CDR3 DNA: TGTGCCAGCAGTGCCATACGGGGGATGAGGACTGAAGCTTTCTTT
CDR3 protein: CASSAIRGMRTEAFF

V gene: TRBV29-1
D gene: .
J gene: TRBJ2-5
clone size: .
CDR3 DNA: TGCAGCGTTGCCCACCTCAGGGAAGAGACCCAGTACTTC
CDR3 protein: CSVAHLREETQYF

V gene: TRBV29-1
D gene: TRBD1
J gene: TRBJ1-2
clone size: .
CDR3 DNA: TGCAGCGCACCTGAGGAGACAGGGCCCATCGGGTATGGCTACACCTTC
CDR3 protein: CSAPEETGPIGYGYTF

V gene: TRBV15
D gene: .
J gene: TRBJ1-2
clone size: .
CDR3 DNA: TGTGCCACCAGCAGAGAAGTACAAGGGGCGGCCTATGGCTACACCTTC
CDR3 protein: CATSREVQGAAYGYTF

V gene: TRBV5-6
D gene: TRBD1
J gene: TRBJ1-6
clone size: .
CDR3 DNA: TGTGCCAGCAGCTTGGGGGACAGGGGATCACCCCTCCACTTT
CDR3 protein: CASSLGDRGSPLHF

V gene: TRBV27
D gene: TRBD1
J gene: TRBJ2-7
clone size: .
CDR3 DNA: TGTGCCAGCAGTCAGACAGGGGGATCCGAGCAGTACTTC
CDR3 protein: CASSQTGGSEQYF

V gene: TRBV9
D gene: TRBD2
J gene: TRBJ2-1
clone size: .
CDR3 DNA: TGTGCCAGCAGCCCGACTAGCGGGGGGGCCCGGTCTTTCAATGAGCAGTTCTTC
CDR3 protein: CASSPTSGGARSFNEQFF

V gene: TRBV5-1
D gene: TRBD1
J gene: TRBJ1-2
clone size: once
CDR3 DNA: TGCGCCAGCAGCCTCGGGACAGGGGTTATCTATGGCTACACCTTC
CDR3 protein: CASSLGTGVIYGYTF

V gene: TRBV5-6
D gene: .
J gene: TRBJ2-3
clone size: .
CDR3 DNA: TGTGCCAGCAGCTTGGACAGGGCTACAGATACGCAGTATTTT
CDR3 protein: CASSLDRATDTQYF

V gene: TRBV4-2
D gene: .
J gene: TRBJ1-2
clone size: .
CDR3 DNA: TGTGCCAGCAGCCAGGGCGGAGGGACCAACTATGGCTACACCTTC
CDR3 protein: CASSQGGGTNYGYTF

V gene: TRBV29-1
D gene: .
J gene: TRBJ2-3
clone size: .
CDR3 DNA: TGCAGCGGGGCTTTAAACACAGATACGCAGTATTTT
CDR3 protein: CSGALNTDTQYF

V gene: TRBV11-2
D gene: TRBD1
J gene: TRBJ1-1
clone size: .
CDR3 DNA: TGTGCCAGCAGCCCGGGACAGGGGTTTCGATCTGAAGCTTTCTTT
CDR3 protein: CASSPGQGFRSEAFF

V gene: TRBV2
D gene: TRBD1
J gene: TRBJ2-1
clone size: .
CDR3 DNA: TGTGCCAGCAGTCCGGACAGGGGGCGGGGCAATGAGCAGTTCTTC
CDR3 protein: CASSPDRGRGNEQFF

V gene: TRBV5-1
D gene: .
J gene: TRBJ1-4
clone size: .
CDR3 DNA: TGCGCCAGCAGTGGTACAGGGCCTAATGAAAAACTGTTTTTT
CDR3 protein: CASSGTGPNEKLFF

V gene: TRBV6-6
D gene: TRBD2
J gene: TRBJ2-5
clone size: .
CDR3 DNA: TGTGCCAGCAGACTAGCGGGGGGCCACCAAGAGACCCAGTACTTC
CDR3 protein: CASRLAGGHQETQYF

V gene: TRBV12-5
D gene: .
J gene: TRBJ2-2
clone size: .
CDR3 DNA: TGTGCTAGTGGTTTGGAGCAGGTCGGGGAGCTGTTTTTT
CDR3 protein: CASGLEQVGELFF

V gene: TRBV10-2
D gene: .
J gene: TRBJ1-3
clone size: .
CDR3 DNA: TGCGCCAGCAGTGAGGTCGGGGATACTGGAAACACCATATATTTT
CDR3 protein: CASSEVGDTGNTIYF

V gene: TRBV27
D gene: .
J gene: TRBJ1-5
clone size: once
CDR3 DNA: TGTGCCAGCAGTTTTCGGGGTCCAGTGCCCCAGCATTTT
CDR3 protein: CASSFRGPVPQHF

V gene: TRBV10-1
D gene: .
J gene: TRBJ1-1
clone size: .
CDR3 DNA: TGCGCCAGCAGTGAAGGGGCCGGGAGCACTGAAGCTTTCTTT
CDR3 protein: CASSEGAGSTEAFF

V gene: TRBV18
D gene: TRBD2
J gene: TRBJ2-3
clone size: .
CDR3 DNA: TGTGCCAGCTCACCAAACCGCGGACTAGAGGGAGATACGCAGTATTTT
CDR3 protein: CASSPNRGLEGDTQYF

V gene: TRBV6-5
D gene: .
J gene: TRBJ1-3
clone size: .
CDR3 DNA: TGTGCCAGCAGTTACCAGGGGCCGACTGGAAACACCATATATTTT
CDR3 protein: CASSYQGPTGNTIYF

V gene: TRBV7-9
D gene: .
J gene: TRBJ1-1
clone size: .
CDR3 DNA: TGTGCCAGCAGCTTGGGGCAGGGGATGTCTTTCTTT
CDR3 protein: CASSLGQGMSFF

V gene: TRBV10-2
D gene: .
J gene: TRBJ2-1
clone size: .
CDR3 DNA: TGCGCCAGCAGTGAGCCTACGACTAGTTTCGGTGAGCAGTTCTTC
CDR3 protein: CASSEPTTSFGEQFF

V gene: TRBV15
D gene: .
J gene: TRBJ1-6
clone size: .
CDR3 DNA: TGTGCCACCAGCAGAGTCCAGGGAGGAAATTCACCCCTCCACTTT
CDR3 protein: CATSRVQGGNSPLHF

V gene: TRBV11-3
D gene: TRBD1
J gene: TRBJ2-1
clone size: few
CDR3 DNA: TGTGCCAGCAGCTTAAGGCCCGGACAGGGAGGACACAATGAGCAGTTCTTC
CDR3 protein: CASSLRPGQGGHNEQFF

V gene: TRBV6-1
D gene: .
J gene: TRBJ1-1
clone size: .
CDR3 DNA: TGTGCCAGCAGGGGGACCGACAGGCAGGGCACTGAAGCTTTCTTT
CDR3 protein: CASRGTDRQGTEAFF

V gene: TRBV19
D gene: TRBD1
J gene: TRBJ2-2
clone size: .
CDR3 DNA: TGTGCCAGTAGGGACAGGGGGCTGACCGGGGAGCTGTTTTTT
CDR3 protein: CASRDRGLTGELFF

V gene: TRBV4-2
D gene: .
J gene: TRBJ1-3
clone size: .
CDR3 DNA: TGTGCCAGCAGCCGATCCGGGAGCACTTACTCTGGAAACACCATATATTTT
CDR3 protein: CASSRSGSTYSGNTIYF

V gene: TRBV29-1
D gene: TRBD2
J gene: TRBJ2-3
clone size: .
CDR3 DNA: TGCAGCGTTGAGGCTAGCGGGGGCCCAGATACGCAGTATTTT
CDR3 protein: CSVEASGGPDTQYF

V gene: TRBV5-6
D gene: .
J gene: TRBJ1-6
clone size: few
CDR3 DNA: TGTGCCAGCAGCTTGGGTGGCCTCCCGAATTCACCCCTCCACTTT
CDR3 protein: CASSLGGLPNSPLHF

V gene: TRBV19
D gene: .
J gene: TRBJ2-3
clone size: .
CDR3 DNA: TGTGCCAGTAGTACTTCAGATACGCAGTATTTT
CDR3 protein: CASSTSDTQYF

V gene: TRBV6-1
D gene: .
J gene: TRBJ2-2
clone size: .
CDR3 DNA: TGTGCCAGCAGTGAAGCAGGGGCACTCCCGAACACCGGGGAGCTGTTTTTT
CDR3 protein: CASSEAGALPNTGELFF

V gene: TRBV29-1
D gene: TRBD1
J gene: TRBJ1-5
clone size: .
CDR3 DNA: TGCAGCGCCCGGGACAGCTACAATCAGCCCCAGCATTTT
CDR3 protein: CSARDSYNQPQHF